This is a list of T cell receptor beta chains from one sample in a study of T cells after yellow fever vaccination. Via MiXCR, TCRdb re-called the 5' RACE reads, giving one row per CDR3 protein. The sample includes 310,000 or so distinct CDR3 sequences, around 6.8% seen only once; the top ten take roughly 19%. This sample comprised PBMCs, obtained roughly seven weeks after the first yellow fever vaccination. The receptors shown here come from a man aged 18 to 29 who received the YFV17D yellow fever vaccine. Each CDR3 is given without its conserved first and last residue.

V,CDR3
TRBV7-8,ASSLIPGQEYTGELF
TRBV28,ASSLYPGRTGELF
TRBV5-1,ASSSTARDNSPLH
TRBV19,ASSIDQGQGPYNEQF
TRBV29-1,SVELWGPSDTQY
TRBV7-9,ASSPTGYGYT
TRBV7-9,ASSRDHEQY
TRBV12-3/TRBV12-4,ASRSRARAGANVLT
TRBV20-1,SAATPGDVTDTQY
TRBV19,ASRSGGAPDTQY
TRBV7-3,ASSSLNARGKGYNEQF
TRBV10-3,AISEGQPGTGELF
TRBV5-1,ASSLDGGDNQPQH
TRBV20-1,SAREYGSYNEQF
TRBV4-2,ASSPGLAGGFEQF
TRBV6-2/TRBV6-3,ASSSRTDSYEQY
TRBV20-1,SARDGLVGTQY
TRBV6-1,ASRPPGGHNQPQH
TRBV5-8,ASSLGSAGLNEKLF
TRBV24-1,ATSEPGLTSTDTQY
TRBV5-1,ASSFFDGNTEAF
TRBV18,ASSQQYSNQPQH
TRBV12-3/TRBV12-4,ASSLALGANVLT
TRBV20-1,SAVEGASTDTQY
TRBV23-1,ASTTPISGRDNEKLF
TRBV15,ATNSDRGGEKLF
TRBV5-1,ASSFGATYEQY
TRBV29-1,SVEGHGTNEKLF
TRBV4-3,ASSPSSGTGNYNYGYT
TRBV2,ASTGARTDTQY
TRBV12-3/TRBV12-4,ASGGTSGGETQY
TRBV12-3/TRBV12-4,ASSLGLTYEQY
TRBV10-3,AISAGLAGGIAQF
TRBV11-2,ASSHGQGAVTDTQY
TRBV2,ASSEVSVQTQY
TRBV30,AWSVWGLVNEQF
TRBV20-1,SASLIGNEQF
TRBV29-1,SVTGLGTDTQY
TRBV10-3,AISESWRNTGELF
TRBV6-5,ASSYIDSDNEKLF
TRBV6-2/TRBV6-3,ASSYLSPAYNEQF
TRBV28,ASRAPDIDNEQF
TRBV6-1,ASRKNQPQH
TRBV20-1,SARYSVGQPQH
TRBV6-1,ASRTRVNTEAF
TRBV10-3,AISTGGNYGYT
TRBV7-6,ASSLGRGAYEQY
TRBV20-1,SARPGAVNQPQH